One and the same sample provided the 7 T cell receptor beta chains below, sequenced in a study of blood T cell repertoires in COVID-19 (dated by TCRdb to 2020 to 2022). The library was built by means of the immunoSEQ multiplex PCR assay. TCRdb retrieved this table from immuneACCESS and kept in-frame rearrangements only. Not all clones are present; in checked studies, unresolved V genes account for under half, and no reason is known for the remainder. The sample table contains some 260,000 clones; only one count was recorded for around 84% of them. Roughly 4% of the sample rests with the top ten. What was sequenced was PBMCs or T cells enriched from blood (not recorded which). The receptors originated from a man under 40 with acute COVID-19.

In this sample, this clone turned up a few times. CDR3 nucleotide sequence: TGTGCCAGCAGCTTCGGCAGGGGGTCCTTTAGCAATCAGCCCCAGCATTTT. Residues: CASSFGRGSFSNQPQHF. This chain links TRBV5-6 with TRBJ1-5; 7 nucleotides align to TRBD1. This CDR3 has 17 amino acids. The junction had 8 bases not matched to a gene; V was cut back by 2 bases and J by 0 bases. The germline CDR1 and CDR2 sequences are SGHDT and YYEEEE.

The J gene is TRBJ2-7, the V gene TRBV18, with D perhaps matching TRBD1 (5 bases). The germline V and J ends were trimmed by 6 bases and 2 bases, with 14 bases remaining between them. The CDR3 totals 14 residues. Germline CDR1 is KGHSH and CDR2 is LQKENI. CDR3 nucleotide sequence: TGTGCCAGCTCGCCGGATCCAGGGACCTACGAGCAGTACGTC. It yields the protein CASSPDPGTYEQYV.

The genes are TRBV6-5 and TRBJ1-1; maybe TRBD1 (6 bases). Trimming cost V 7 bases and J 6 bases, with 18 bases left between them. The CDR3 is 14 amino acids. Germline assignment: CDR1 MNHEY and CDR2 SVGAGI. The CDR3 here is CASTTGGGRAEAFF. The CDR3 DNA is TGTGCCAGCACAACCGGAGGGGGGAGGGCTGAAGCTTTCTTT.

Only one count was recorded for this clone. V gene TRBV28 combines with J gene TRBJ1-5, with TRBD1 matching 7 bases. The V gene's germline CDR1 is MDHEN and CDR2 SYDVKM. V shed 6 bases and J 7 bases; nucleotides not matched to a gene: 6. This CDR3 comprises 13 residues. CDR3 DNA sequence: TGTGCCAGCAGGGGGACAGCAAGCCAGCCCCAGCATTTT. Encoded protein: CASRGTASQPQHF.

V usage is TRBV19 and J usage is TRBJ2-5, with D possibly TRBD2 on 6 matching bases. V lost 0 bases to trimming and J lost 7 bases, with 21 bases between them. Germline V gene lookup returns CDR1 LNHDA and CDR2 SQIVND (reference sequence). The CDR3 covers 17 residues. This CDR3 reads CASSIDNKRASYGTQYF. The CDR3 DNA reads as TGTGCCAGTAGTATAGATAACAAGCGGGCGTCGTACGGGACCCAGTACTTC.

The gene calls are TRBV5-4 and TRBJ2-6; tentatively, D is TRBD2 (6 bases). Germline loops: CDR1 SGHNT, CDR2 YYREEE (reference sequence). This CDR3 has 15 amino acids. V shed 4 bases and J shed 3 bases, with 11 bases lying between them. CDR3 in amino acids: CASSKQEGGANVLTF. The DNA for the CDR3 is TGTGCCAGCAGCAAGCAGGAGGGTGGGGCCAACGTCCTGACTTTC.

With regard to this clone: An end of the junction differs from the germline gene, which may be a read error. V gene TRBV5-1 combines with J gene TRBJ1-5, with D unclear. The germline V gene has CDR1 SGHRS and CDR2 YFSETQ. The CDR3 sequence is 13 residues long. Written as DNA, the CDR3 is TGTGCCAGCAGCCCTCGTCCGCGTGAACCCCAGCATTTT. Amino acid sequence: CASSPRPREPQHF.